This entry concerns a single TCR beta chain. Antigen: not known. Every patient had relapsed following autologous stem cell transplantation, and cohorts differed in brentuximab vedotin exposure. Using immunoSEQ multiplex PCR, the repertoire was profiled, and TCRdb retains in-frame clones only, with some absent. The sample holds nearly 60,000 clones, 85% to 95% seen once. The data stem from a study of PD-1 blockade in classical Hodgkin lymphoma. Overall study results and limits: Newly diagnosed patients had diversity similar to the baseline diversity of complete responders. Diminished baseline TCR diversity has been reported in newly diagnosed patients relative to healthy donors. Some patients started nivolumab under 1 year after ASCT, and they were excluded.

V lost 0 bases and J lost 7, with 17 bases in between. The CDR3 contains 16 residues. Germline CDR1 and CDR2: SGDLS and YYNGEE. V gene TRBV9 combines with J gene TRBJ1-5; tentatively, D is TRBD1 (6 bases). The TCR sequence derives from a human donor with classical Hodgkin lymphoma. The material sequenced was peripheral blood mononuclear cells (PBMCs), taken before the second cycle of nivolumab. CDR3 sequence: CASSVGLGGGQQPQHF. In nucleotides, the CDR3 is TGTGCCAGCAGCGTAGGATTAGGGGGGGGGCAGCAGCCCCAGCATTTT.